These T cell receptor beta chains were read from a single sample in a study of PD-1 blockade in classical Hodgkin lymphoma. Sequencing used immunoSEQ multiplex PCR; TCRdb keeps in-frame clones, though not all of them. The sample yields tens of thousands of clones, around 90% seen once. The input for sequencing was peripheral blood mononuclear cells (PBMCs), taken before the second cycle of nivolumab. The source of these receptors is a human donor with classical Hodgkin lymphoma. Both conserved end residues are part of each CDR3. Fields, in order: CDR3 protein, CDR3 DNA, clone size, D gene, V gene, J gene. A D gene is named only where the DNA matches it firmly. Only part of the rows carry a size: once, few, many, or a class if the clone is expanded.

cdr3_aa: CASSYGPGTGVYGYTF
cdr3_nt: TGTGCCAGCAGTTACGGGCCTGGGACAGGGGTTTATGGCTACACCTTC
clone_size: once
d_call: TRBD1
v_call: TRBV6-5
j_call: TRBJ1-2

cdr3_aa: CASSLVASAHNEQFF
cdr3_nt: TGTGCCAGCAGCTTAGTAGCTAGCGCCCACAATGAGCAGTTCTTC
clone_size: NA
d_call: NA
v_call: TRBV7-8
j_call: TRBJ2-1

cdr3_aa: CASSPLGRYEQYF
cdr3_nt: TGTGCCAGCAGCCCGCTGGGCAGGTACGAGCAGTACTTC
clone_size: once
d_call: NA
v_call: TRBV5-5
j_call: TRBJ2-7

cdr3_aa: CASSEYSPAGELFF
cdr3_nt: TGTGCCAGCAGTGAATATTCCCCCGCCGGGGAGCTGTTTTTT
clone_size: NA
d_call: NA
v_call: TRBV25-1
j_call: TRBJ2-2

cdr3_aa: CASSLEAGGRTEAFF
cdr3_nt: TGCGCCAGCAGCTTGGAGGCGGGGGGTCGGACTGAAGCTTTCTTT
clone_size: NA
d_call: NA
v_call: TRBV5-1
j_call: TRBJ1-1

cdr3_aa: CASSLVGGLEAFF
cdr3_nt: TGTGCCAGCAGCTTAGTTGGAGGGTTAGAAGCTTTCTTT
clone_size: NA
d_call: NA
v_call: TRBV7-8
j_call: TRBJ1-1

cdr3_aa: CASSPLSTSSYEQYF
cdr3_nt: TGTGCCAGCAGCCCACTCAGCACTAGCTCCTACGAGCAGTACTTC
clone_size: NA
d_call: NA
v_call: TRBV14
j_call: TRBJ2-7

cdr3_aa: CASSYQGSEAFF
cdr3_nt: TGTGCCAGCAGTTATCAGGGGTCTGAAGCTTTCTTT
clone_size: NA
d_call: NA
v_call: TRBV6-5
j_call: TRBJ1-1

cdr3_aa: CAWSVGQTGYTF
cdr3_nt: TGTGCCTGGAGTGTAGGACAAACGGGCTACACCTTC
clone_size: NA
d_call: NA
v_call: TRBV30
j_call: TRBJ1-2

cdr3_aa: CASSRQGTYEQYF
cdr3_nt: TGTGCCAGCAGTCGACAGGGGACCTACGAGCAGTACTTC
clone_size: once
d_call: TRBD1
v_call: TRBV6-1
j_call: TRBJ2-7

cdr3_aa: CASSGQGGNQPQHF
cdr3_nt: TGTGCCAGCAGCGGACAGGGAGGCAATCAGCCCCAGCATTTT
clone_size: NA
d_call: TRBD1
v_call: TRBV7-9
j_call: TRBJ1-5

cdr3_aa: CASSLKQQGEAFF
cdr3_nt: TGTGCCAGCAGTCTCAAACAACAGGGGGAAGCTTTCTTT
clone_size: NA
d_call: TRBD1
v_call: TRBV9
j_call: TRBJ1-1

cdr3_aa: CASSLGGPGNTIYF
cdr3_nt: TGCGCCAGCAGCTTGGGGGGTCCTGGAAACACCATATATTTT
clone_size: NA
d_call: NA
v_call: TRBV5-1
j_call: TRBJ1-3

cdr3_aa: CASSSGNTEAFF
cdr3_nt: TGTGCCAGCAGTTCAGGGAACACTGAAGCTTTCTTT
clone_size: NA
d_call: NA
v_call: TRBV27
j_call: TRBJ1-1

cdr3_aa: CSAALKEQYF
cdr3_nt: TGCAGTGCGGCACTAAAGGAGCAGTACTTC
clone_size: NA
d_call: NA
v_call: TRBV20-1
j_call: TRBJ2-7

cdr3_aa: CVSSSLGQGSETQYF
cdr3_nt: TGCGTCAGCAGCTCCCTTGGACAGGGAAGCGAGACCCAGTACTTC
clone_size: NA
d_call: TRBD1
v_call: TRBV5-1
j_call: TRBJ2-5

cdr3_aa: CASSLGAQWDYEQYF
cdr3_nt: TGTGCCAGCAGCTTAGGGGCGCAATGGGACTACGAGCAGTACTTC
clone_size: NA
d_call: NA
v_call: TRBV7-8
j_call: TRBJ2-7

cdr3_aa: CATKGADNTEAFF
cdr3_nt: TGTGCCACTAAGGGGGCCGATAATACTGAAGCTTTCTTT
clone_size: NA
d_call: TRBD1
v_call: TRBV28
j_call: TRBJ1-1

cdr3_aa: CAISYSMNTEAFF
cdr3_nt: TGTGCCATATCGTACAGCATGAACACTGAAGCTTTCTTT
clone_size: NA
d_call: NA
v_call: TRBV6-5
j_call: TRBJ1-1

cdr3_aa: CASSYGTATNTIYF
cdr3_nt: TGTGCCAGCAGCTATGGGACAGCTACAAACACCATATATTTT
clone_size: NA
d_call: TRBD1
v_call: TRBV11-2
j_call: TRBJ1-3

cdr3_aa: CAWAGDSSLRGQYF
cdr3_nt: TGTGCCTGGGCGGGGGACAGTTCTCTACGAGGGCAGTACTTC
clone_size: NA
d_call: NA
v_call: TRBV30
j_call: TRBJ2-7

cdr3_aa: CASSLGDYPEQYF
cdr3_nt: TGCGCCAGCAGCTTGGGAGACTATCCCGAGCAGTACTTC
clone_size: NA
d_call: NA
v_call: TRBV5-1
j_call: TRBJ2-7